This T cell receptor (beta chain) emerged from a study of blood T cell repertoires in COVID-19. Study information: Nucleic acid was either cDNA or gDNA, and it came from T cells, B-cell-depleted T cells, or PBMCs.

V was clipped by 4 bases and J by 3 bases; unmatched bases: 9. The CDR3 length is 17 residues. Germline values: CDR1 LNHDA, CDR2 SQIVND (reference sequence). The repertoire was sequenced with immunoSEQ multiplex PCR; TCRdb's copy has only in-frame clones and lacks some. The sample includes approximately 170,000 clones, around 83% of them seen just once. This sequence was found in a woman aged 50 to 60 in a cohort exposed to, infected with or recovered from COVID-19 (not recorded which). The sequenced sample was PBMCs or T cells enriched from blood (not recorded which). This chain uses TRBV19 with TRBJ2-7; 13 bases are shared with TRBD2. The CDR3 loop is CASSRRTSGSQVYEQYF. CDR3 in DNA: TGTGCCAGTAGTAGAAGGACTAGCGGGAGTCAGGTCTACGAGCAGTACTTC. Combining the CDR3 with reference TRBV19 and TRBJ2-7 gives the whole variable domain DGGITQSPKYLFRKEGQNVTLSCEQNLNHDAMYWYRQDPGQGLRLIYYSQIVNDFQKGDIAEGYSVSREKKESFPLTVTSAQKNPTAFYLCASSRRTSGSQVYEQYFGPGTRLTVT.